These T cell receptor beta chains were read from a single sample in a study of shared clonotypes between healthy human individuals. The method was immunoSEQ multiplex PCR; TCRdb's version includes in-frame clones alone and lacks a portion of them. The table includes approximately 810,000 clones, almost 95% detected once. The sample was naive CD8+ T cells sorted from blood. The receptors derive from a young man in good health. The CDR3 runs from the conserved cysteine through the conserved F or W. A D gene is named only where the DNA matches it firmly. Rows may omit the clone size; those that give it use once, few, many or a size class.

D gene	V gene	J gene	clone size	CDR3 protein	CDR3 DNA
NA	TRBV4-1	TRBJ2-1	NA	CASSQDESGYSYNEQFF	TGCGCCAGCAGCCAAGACGAAAGCGGCTACTCCTACAATGAGCAGTTCTTC
TRBD1	TRBV7-9	TRBJ2-7	NA	CASSLDEGQGRDYEQYF	TGTGCCAGCAGCTTAGACGAGGGACAGGGGAGGGACTACGAGCAGTACTTC
TRBD2	TRBV10-3	TRBJ2-7	once	CAIRGLAGSSSYEQYF	TGTGCCATCAGGGGACTAGCGGGTTCCAGCTCCTACGAGCAGTACTTC
NA	TRBV6-1	TRBJ2-6	NA	CASSGGSGSGANVLTF	TGTGCCAGCAGTGGAGGGTCTGGCTCTGGGGCCAACGTCCTGACTTTC
NA	TRBV7-9	TRBJ2-6	NA	CASRGGTGPFSGANVLTF	TGTGCCAGCAGGGGGGGGACAGGCCCTTTCTCTGGGGCCAACGTCCTGACTTTC
NA	TRBV28	TRBJ2-5	once	CASLPSWRGKETQYF	TGTGCCAGCCTTCCATCGTGGCGGGGCAAAGAGACCCAGTACTTC
NA	TRBV28	TRBJ2-2	NA	CASSLWERDGNTGELFF	TGTGCCAGCAGTTTATGGGAACGGGACGGAAACACCGGGGAGCTGTTTTTT
NA	TRBV14	TRBJ2-5	NA	CASSQDGTGSPEDF	TGTGCCAGCAGCCAAGATGGGACCGGGTCCCCAGAGGACTTC
NA	TRBV29-1	TRBJ2-1	few	CSGLGGDEQFF	TGCAGCGGCCTCGGGGGAGATGAGCAGTTCTTC
TRBD1	TRBV6-1	TRBJ1-5	NA	CASSINRGTNQPQHF	TGTGCCAGCAGTATAAACAGGGGGACCAATCAGCCCCAGCATTTT
NA	TRBV19	TRBJ2-1	NA	CASSIDTLYYNEQFF	TGTGCCAGTAGTATCGACACCCTCTACTACAATGAGCAGTTCTTC
NA	TRBV21-1	TRBJ2-2	NA	CATGAHANTGELFF	TGTGCCACCGGGGCACATGCGAACACCGGGGAGCTGTTTTTT
NA	TRBV27	TRBJ2-2	once	CASTPGGLHTGELFF	TGTGCCAGCACACCAGGAGGGTTGCACACCGGGGAGCTGTTTTTT
NA	TRBV7-6	TRBJ2-3	NA	CASSLGEEGSQYF	TGTGCCAGCAGCTTAGGGGAGGAGGGATCGCAGTATTTT
NA	TRBV7-9	TRBJ2-7	NA	CASSLVQKGQDEQYF	TGTGCCAGCAGCTTAGTGCAAAAGGGGCAGGACGAGCAGTACTTC
TRBD1	TRBV6-4	TRBJ2-1	NA	CASCGDREDYNEQFF	TGTGCCAGTTGTGGTGACAGGGAAGACTACAATGAGCAGTTCTTC
TRBD2	TRBV19	TRBJ2-1	NA	CASSIAGGGYNEQFF	TGTGCCAGTAGTATCGCGGGAGGAGGTTACAATGAGCAGTTCTTC
NA	TRBV28	TRBJ2-5	NA	CASSAGTSIGETQYF	TGTGCCAGCAGCGCCGGGACATCCATTGGGGAGACCCAGTACTTC
TRBD1	TRBV7-2	TRBJ2-5	NA	CASSFLDRGLETQYF	TGTGCCAGCAGCTTCCTTGACAGGGGCCTAGAGACCCAGTACTTC
NA	TRBV27	TRBJ1-5	NA	CASSRGRGQPQHF	TGTGCCAGCAGTCGGGGGCGGGGTCAGCCCCAGCATTTT
NA	TRBV13	TRBJ2-6	NA	CASSLGRTYSGANVLTF	TGTGCCAGCAGCTTGGGACGGACCTACTCTGGGGCCAACGTCCTGACTTTC
NA	TRBV4-3	TRBJ2-7	NA	CASSPGQGAYEQYF	TGCGCCAGCAGCCCTGGGCAGGGTGCCTACGAGCAGTACTTC
NA	TRBV19	TRBJ2-3	NA	CASSERITSSGDTQYF	TGTGCCAGTAGCGAAAGGATTACTTCAAGTGGAGATACGCAGTATTTT
NA	TRBV29-1	TRBJ2-7	NA	CSVEGSREGAYEQYF	TGCAGCGTTGAAGGCTCGCGGGAAGGGGCTTACGAGCAGTACTTC
NA	TRBV9	TRBJ2-1	NA	CASSVTLAGTYNEQFF	TGTGCCAGCAGCGTAACTCTGGCGGGTACCTACAATGAGCAGTTCTTC
NA	TRBV11-2	TRBJ2-5	once	CASSSRDLDWETQYF	TGTGCCAGCAGCTCCCGGGACCTTGATTGGGAGACCCAGTACTTC
TRBD2	TRBV7-9	TRBJ2-7	NA	CASSLTSGGHEQYF	TGTGCCAGCAGCTTAACTAGCGGGGGGCACGAGCAGTACTTC
NA	TRBV30	TRBJ2-7	NA	CAWSVTWEQYF	TGTGCCTGGAGTGTAACTTGGGAGCAGTACTTC
TRBD1	TRBV13	TRBJ2-7	NA	CASSLGQGYEQYF	TGTGCCAGCAGCTTAGGACAGGGGTACGAGCAGTACTTC
NA	TRBV7-9	TRBJ2-5	NA	CASSPKPGTQKGRTQYF	TGTGCCAGCAGCCCCAAACCCGGGACCCAAAAAGGGAGGACCCAGTACTTC
NA	TRBV29-1	TRBJ2-1	NA	CSVPGRLWDEQFF	TGCAGCGTCCCGGGACGGCTATGGGATGAGCAGTTCTTC
NA	TRBV28	TRBJ2-3	NA	CASSLGLINTQYF	TGTGCCAGCAGTTTAGGGCTGATTAATACGCAGTATTTT
NA	TRBV29-1	TRBJ2-2	once	CSVVIVQNANTGELFF	TGCAGCGTTGTCATAGTACAGAACGCGAACACCGGGGAGCTGTTTTTT
TRBD1	TRBV6-5	TRBJ2-7	NA	CASSYSSGGSYYEQYF	TGTGCCAGCAGTTACTCGTCAGGGGGCAGCTACTACGAGCAGTACTTC
TRBD1	TRBV6-1	TRBJ1-3	once	CASRIQGARGNTIYF	TGTGCCAGCAGGATCCAGGGGGCGCGTGGAAACACCATATATTTT
NA	TRBV27	TRBJ2-5	NA	CASSLHGETQYF	TGTGCCAGCAGTTTACACGGGGAGACCCAGTACTTC
NA	TRBV15	TRBJ2-3	NA	CATSSHHGLTDTQYF	TGTGCCACCAGCAGTCATCACGGGCTCACAGATACGCAGTATTTT
NA	TRBV4-1	TRBJ2-7	NA	CASSQPTTEAYEQYF	TGCGCCAGCAGCCAACCAACCACTGAGGCCTACGAGCAGTACTTC
TRBD1	TRBV6-6	TRBJ1-1	NA	CATWQGANTEAFF	TGTGCCACCTGGCAGGGGGCGAACACTGAAGCTTTCTTT
TRBD1	TRBV7-2	TRBJ2-7	NA	CASSILRGRGDEQYF	TGTGCCAGCAGCATCCTCAGGGGGCGCGGCGACGAGCAGTACTTC
TRBD2	TRBV28	TRBJ2-5	once	CASSFTSGSIEMGLVKETQYF	TGTGCCAGCAGTTTTACTAGCGGGAGTATCGAGATGGGGCTGGTAAAAGAGACCCAGTACTTC
TRBD2	TRBV7-3	TRBJ2-5	NA	CASSLIAGGTETQYF	TGTGCCAGCAGCTTAATCGCGGGAGGAACGGAGACCCAGTACTTC
TRBD1	TRBV19	TRBJ1-1	NA	CASSYPGGIEAFF	TGTGCCAGTAGTTATCCAGGGGGAATTGAAGCTTTCTTT
TRBD1	TRBV6-5	TRBJ1-5	NA	CASSRDRSNQPQHF	TGTGCCAGCAGTAGGGACAGGAGCAATCAGCCCCAGCATTTT
NA	TRBV15	TRBJ2-7	NA	CATSRQTPTEISYEQYF	TGTGCCACCAGCAGACAAACGCCGACAGAGATCTCCTACGAGCAGTACTTC
NA	TRBV27	TRBJ2-2	NA	CASAAPTKAELFF	TGTGCCAGCGCCGCACCGACAAAGGCGGAGCTGTTTTTT
TRBD1	TRBV28	TRBJ1-5	NA	CAGQGDDSNQPQHF	TGTGCCGGACAGGGGGATGATAGCAATCAGCCCCAGCATTTT
TRBD2	TRBV10-3	TRBJ2-3	NA	CAGASGSTDTQYF	TGTGCGGGGGCTAGCGGGAGCACAGATACGCAGTATTTT
NA	TRBV7-6	TRBJ2-2	NA	CASSQGPSNTGELFF	TGTGCCAGCAGTCAGGGGCCTTCGAACACCGGGGAGCTGTTTTTT
NA	TRBV19	TRBJ2-2	NA	CASSILHSHGELFF	TGTGCCAGTAGTATCCTACACAGCCACGGGGAGCTGTTTTTT
TRBD1	TRBV2	TRBJ2-1	NA	CASSEAQDRGYNEQFF	TGTGCCAGCAGTGAAGCGCAGGACAGGGGGTACAATGAGCAGTTCTTC
NA	TRBV7-9	TRBJ2-7	NA	CASSLSTTSYEQYF	TGTGCCAGCAGCTTATCTACTACCTCCTACGAGCAGTACTTC
NA	TRBV27	TRBJ2-1	NA	CASRVTAGSYNEQFF	TGTGCCAGCAGGGTAACAGCGGGCTCCTACAATGAGCAGTTCTTC
NA	TRBV6-6	TRBJ2-3	NA	CASSSQAEGTDTQYF	TGTGCCAGCAGTTCCCAAGCGGAAGGCACAGATACGCAGTATTTT